The clone carrying this T cell receptor beta chain has just one count. The antigen remains undetermined. The germline gives CDR1 LGHNA, CDR2 YNFKEQ. The germline V and J ends were trimmed by 4 bases and 1 base, with 11 bases remaining between them. The CDR3 is 14 residues long. The data were obtained in a study of T cell responses to AZD1222 COVID-19 vaccine. Points from the study as a whole: Females outnumbered males among donors, who were mostly white British; clonal diversity was possibly underestimated. Regions 160-218 and 743-854 dominated among vaccine-associated CD4 TCRs spanning spike.

This table comes from immunoSEQ multiplex PCR, and its TCRdb copy is limited to in-frame clones, with some not included. The sample yields about 72,000 clones, 80% to 90% seen once. Analysis merged second doses at about 4 or about 12 weeks. The chain couples TRBV4-2 to TRBJ2-7; D might be TRBD1 (5 bases). The TCR was taken from an adult who received the AZD1222 COVID-19 vaccine. The starting material was peripheral blood, obtained 28 days after the second AZD1222 dose. CDR3: CASSRGSLSYEQYF. DNA of the CDR3: TGTGCCAGCAGCCGGGGCAGTCTTTCCTACGAGCAGTACTTC.